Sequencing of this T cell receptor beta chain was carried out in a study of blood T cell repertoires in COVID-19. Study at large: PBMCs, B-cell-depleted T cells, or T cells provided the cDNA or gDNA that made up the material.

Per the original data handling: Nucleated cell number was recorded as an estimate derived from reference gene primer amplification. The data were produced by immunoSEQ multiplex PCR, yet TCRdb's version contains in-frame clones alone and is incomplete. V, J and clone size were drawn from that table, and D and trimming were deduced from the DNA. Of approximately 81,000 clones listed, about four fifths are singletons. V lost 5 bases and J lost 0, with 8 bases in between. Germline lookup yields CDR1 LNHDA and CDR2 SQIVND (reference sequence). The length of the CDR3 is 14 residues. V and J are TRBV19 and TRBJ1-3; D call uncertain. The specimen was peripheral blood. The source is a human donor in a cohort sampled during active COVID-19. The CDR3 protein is CASSQQSSGNTIYF. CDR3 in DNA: TGTGCCAGTAGTCAACAGAGCTCTGGAAACACCATATATTTT.